This TCR beta chain was sequenced in a study of regulatory T cells in long-lasting Graves disease. From germline, CDR1 is SGDLS and CDR2 YYNGEE. The V end lost 0 bases, the J end lost 0 bases, and 10 bases lay between the germline ends. There are 16 residues in the CDR3. Through Arm-PCR of CDR3 regions and iRepertoire HTBI primers, TCR beta libraries were built. TCRdb used MiXCR to reprocess the multiplex PCR reads, holding one entry per CDR3 protein. Altogether 350,000 to 500,000 distinct CDR3 sequences are present, 13% to 15% being singletons, with the ten largest covering approximately 17%. Described time point: newly diagnosed GD, antithyroid drugs for less than 3 months. PBMC-extracted RNA yielded the TCR library. These data are also associated with another study on T cells in Graves' hyperthyroidism and ophthalmopathy.

This sequence joins TRBV9 and TRBJ2-1, with a tentative D call TRBD2 (5 bases). The sequencing here drew on peripheral blood mononuclear cells (PBMCs), taken at new diagnosis, from a patient treated with antithyroid drugs. This clonotype originated in a woman aged 45-59 years with Graves disease. CDR3 protein: CASSVGGGRSYNEQFF. Written as DNA, the CDR3 is TGTGCCAGCAGCGTAGGCGGCGGGCGCTCCTACAATGAGCAGTTCTTC. Full variable domain (outside the CDR3, taken from reference TRBV9 and TRBJ2-1): DSGVTQTPKHLITATGQRVTLRCSPRSGDLSVYWYQQSLDQGLQFLIQYYNGEERAKGNILERFSAQQFPDLHSELNLSSLELGDSALYFCASSVGGGRSYNEQFFGPGTRLTVL.